This TCR beta chain comes out of a study of cytomegalovirus exposure and HLA in healthy donors. Germline lookup yields CDR1 LGHNA and CDR2 YNFKEQ. This CDR3 has 15 residues. V shed 1 base, J shed 4 bases, and the junction held 3 bases outside the gene matches. Using immunoSEQ multiplex PCR, the repertoire was profiled, and TCRdb retains in-frame clones only, with some absent. Among approximately 110,000 clones listed, roughly 90% were seen once. Sequencing was performed on PBMCs. V usage is TRBV4-2 and J usage is TRBJ1-4; 7 nucleotides agree with TRBD1. The clonotype comes from a woman under 30 in good health and CMV-seronegative. DNA for the CDR3: TGTGCCAGCAGCCAAGCTCGACAGGGTAATGAAAAACTGTTTTTT. Translating gives CASSQARQGNEKLFF.